Listed below are T cell receptor beta chains from one sample, sequenced in a study of blood T cell repertoires in COVID-19. Clones were read by immunoSEQ multiplex PCR, and TCRdb kept only the in-frame ones, dropping some. The sample lists more than 150,000 clones; about 86% were seen once. Sequenced: peripheral blood. These receptors all stem from a man aged 50 to 59 with active or convalescent COVID-19. Each CDR3 is given with its conserved first and last residue. The D gene is left open where the match is weak. A clone size is listed for some rows: how often the clone was seen (once, few, many), or a class if it is expanded.

>TRBJ2-1|TRBV6-5|TRBD1|NA
CASFSPGTGGNEQFF
TGTGCCAGCTTTAGCCCCGGGACAGGGGGCAATGAGCAGTTCTTC
>TRBJ1-3|TRBV7-2|NA|NA
CASSLARSGNTIYF
TGTGCCAGCAGCTTAGCCCGGAGTGGAAACACCATATATTTT
>TRBJ1-5|TRBV4-1|NA|NA
CASSQDGAADQPQHF
TGCGCCAGCAGCCAAGATGGGGCAGCCGATCAGCCCCAGCATTTT
>TRBJ2-4|TRBV13|NA|few
CASSQETTLAKNIQYF
TGTGCCAGCAGCCAGGAGACTACACTAGCCAAAAACATTCAGTACTTC
>TRBJ2-7|TRBV10-3|TRBD1|once
CAITPGQSYEQYF
TGTGCCATCACCCCGGGACAGAGCTACGAGCAGTACTTC
>TRBJ2-3|TRBV24-1|NA|NA
CATSDTGGGPDTQYF
TGTGCCACCAGTGATACGGGCGGGGGCCCAGATACGCAGTATTTT
>TRBJ2-1|TRBV5-6|NA|NA
CASSLDAARVYNEQFF
TGTGCCAGCAGCTTGGATGCAGCGAGAGTTTACAATGAGCAGTTCTTC
>TRBJ2-3|TRBV6-1|NA|NA
CASSVPRQPFTDTQYF
TGTGCCAGCAGTGTTCCCCGACAGCCCTTCACAGATACGCAGTATTTT
>TRBJ1-1|TRBV7-2|NA|once
CASRQQPNTEAFF
TGTGCCAGCAGGCAACAGCCGAACACTGAAGCTTTCTTT
>TRBJ1-2|TRBV5-4|TRBD1|NA
CASSGQGSDGYTF
TGTGCCAGCAGCGGACAGGGTTCCGATGGCTACACCTTC
>TRBJ1-2|TRBV15|TRBD1|NA
CATSRAQGSNYGYTF
TGTGCCACCAGCAGAGCACAGGGGTCGAACTATGGCTACACCTTC
>TRBJ1-2|TRBV11-2|TRBD1|NA
CASSSRPGGSDGYTF
TGTGCCAGCAGTTCCCGACCAGGGGGCTCGGATGGCTACACCTTC
>TRBJ2-1|TRBV9|TRBD2|once
CASSRTSGSTYNEQFF
TGTGCCAGCAGCCGGACTAGCGGGAGCACCTACAATGAGCAGTTCTTC
>TRBJ2-2|TRBV27|TRBD2|NA
CASSPSIAGVGTGELFF
TGTGCCAGCAGCCCATCTATAGCGGGAGTGGGAACCGGGGAGCTGTTTTTT
>TRBJ1-1|TRBV2|TRBD1|NA
CASRVQGAVAFF
TGTGCCAGCAGAGTACAGGGGGCTGTGGCTTTCTTT
>TRBJ2-2|TRBV7-6|TRBD2|NA
CASSLRNSGGGTGELFF
TGTGCCAGCAGCTTACGAAATAGCGGGGGAGGAACCGGGGAGCTGTTTTTT
>TRBJ2-2|TRBV9|TRBD1|NA
CASSPHGQGANTGELFF
TGTGCCAGCAGCCCCCACGGACAGGGGGCCAACACCGGGGAGCTGTTTTTT
>TRBJ2-2|TRBV7-6|TRBD2|NA
CASSQYSGGDTGELFF
TGTGCCAGCAGCCAGTATAGCGGGGGGGACACCGGGGAGCTGTTTTTT
>TRBJ1-2|TRBV3-1/TRBV3-2|NA|NA
CASSHDWRYTF
TGTGCCAGCAGCCACGACTGGCGCTACACCTTC
>TRBJ1-3|TRBV6-1|NA|NA
CASSPRGDRNTIYF
TGTGCCAGCAGTCCTCGGGGGGATCGAAACACCATATATTTT
>TRBJ1-6|TRBV6-1|TRBD1|once
CASRSLTGGNSPLHF
TGTGCCAGCAGGAGCCTCACAGGGGGGAATTCACCCCTCCACTTT
>TRBJ1-2|TRBV27|NA|NA
CASSSVGGYGYTF
TGTGCCAGCAGCTCAGTAGGAGGCTATGGCTACACCTTC
>TRBJ1-4|TRBV3-1/TRBV3-2|TRBD1|NA
CASSQEFRQGDVKLFF
TGTGCCAGCAGCCAAGAATTTCGACAGGGAGATGTAAAACTGTTTTTT
>TRBJ1-3|TRBV29-1|NA|NA
CSVGLPPSGNTIYF
TGCAGCGTGGGCCTCCCTCCCTCTGGAAACACCATATATTTT
>TRBJ2-7|TRBV4-1|NA|NA
CASSQELGLPYF
TGCGCCAGCAGCCAAGAATTAGGACTCCCGTACTTC
>TRBJ2-4|TRBV11-2|NA|NA
CASQGAGNIQYF
TGTGCCAGCCAGGGAGCGGGAAACATTCAGTACTTC
>TRBJ2-5|TRBV7-3|NA|NA
CASSPAGTAGETQYF
TGTGCCAGCAGCCCCGCCGGGACAGCGGGAGAGACCCAGTACTTC
>TRBJ1-1|TRBV29-1|NA|NA
CSVEALGRGTEAFF
TGCAGCGTTGAAGCCCTTGGCCGGGGAACTGAAGCTTTCTTT
>TRBJ1-5|TRBV27|TRBD1|NA
CASSRPGTDSNQPQHF
TGTGCCAGCAGCCGTCCCGGGACAGATAGCAATCAGCCCCAGCATTTT
>TRBJ2-1|TRBV3-1/TRBV3-2|NA|once
CASSPDGSSYNEQFF
TGTGCCAGCAGCCCGGACGGGAGCTCCTACAATGAGCAGTTCTTC
>TRBJ1-2|TRBV6-5|NA|NA
CASSYRRGGYTF
TGTGCCAGCAGTTACCGGCGGGGAGGCTACACCTTC
>TRBJ2-3|TRBV3-1/TRBV3-2|TRBD2|NA
CASSQGLAGVTDTQYF
TGTGCCAGCAGCCAAGGACTAGCGGGGGTCACAGATACGCAGTATTTT
>TRBJ1-3|TRBV19|NA|NA
CASSRGESGNTIYF
TGTGCCAGTAGTCGGGGGGAATCTGGAAACACCATATATTTT
>TRBJ1-5|TRBV2|NA|NA
CASSESQGPSVGQPQHF
TGTGCCAGCAGTGAATCCCAGGGTCCCTCTGTAGGTCAGCCCCAGCATTTT
>TRBJ2-7|TRBV29-1|TRBD2|NA
CSVGEGYEQYF
TGCAGCGTGGGGGAGGGTTACGAGCAGTACTTC
>TRBJ2-5|TRBV7-2|TRBD2|NA
CASSIGAAGGPGETQYF
TGTGCCAGCAGCATAGGAGCAGCGGGAGGGCCGGGGGAGACCCAGTACTTC
>TRBJ1-1|TRBV7-9|TRBD1|NA
CASSSDRVNTEAFF
TGTGCCAGCAGCTCGGACAGGGTGAACACTGAAGCTTTCTTT
>TRBJ2-2|TRBV4-1|TRBD1|NA
CASSDRGNTGELFF
TGCGCCAGCAGCGACAGGGGGAACACCGGGGAGCTGTTTTTT
>TRBJ1-5|TRBV10-3|NA|NA
CAISGTKSNQPQHF
TGTGCCATCAGCGGGACAAAAAGCAATCAGCCCCAGCATTTT
>TRBJ1-5|TRBV10-3|NA|few
CAISESLGINQPQHF
TGTGCCATCAGTGAGTCGCTGGGCATCAATCAGCCCCAGCATTTT
>TRBJ2-3|TRBV5-1|TRBD1|NA
CASSLGDRHTDTQYF
TGCGCCAGCAGCTTGGGGGACAGACACACAGATACGCAGTATTTT
>TRBJ2-7|TRBV9|TRBD1|NA
CASSTRQGDEQYF
TGTGCCAGCAGCACCAGACAGGGGGACGAGCAGTACTTC
>TRBJ2-7|TRBV11-2|TRBD2|NA
CASSPGGYEQYF
TGTGCCAGCAGCCCCGGGGGGTATGAGCAGTACTTC
>TRBJ1-6|TRBV6-5|TRBD1|once
CASSTDRGNNSPLHF
TGTGCCAGCAGTACAGACAGGGGGAACAATTCACCCCTCCACTTT
>TRBJ2-7|TRBV5-6|NA|NA
CASSLPSVYEQYF
TGTGCCAGCAGCTTGCCTTCTGTCTACGAGCAGTACTTC
>TRBJ1-5|TRBV28|NA|NA
CASSLGGHSNQPQHF
TGTGCCAGCAGTTTAGGAGGCCATAGCAATCAGCCCCAGCATTTT
>TRBJ1-1|TRBV20-1|NA|NA
CSASLPSGVNTEAFF
TGCAGTGCTAGTCTACCGTCCGGGGTAAACACTGAAGCTTTCTTT
>TRBJ2-2|TRBV4-3|NA|NA
CASSQTSGAHGELFF
TGCGCCAGCAGCCAAACCTCAGGGGCCCACGGGGAGCTGTTTTTT
>TRBJ1-1|TRBV18|NA|few
CASSPLGGAEAFF
TGTGCCAGCTCACCACTGGGGGGTGCTGAAGCTTTCTTT
>TRBJ1-1|TRBV5-5|TRBD1|NA
CASSPQGGNTEAFF
TGTGCCAGCAGCCCGCAGGGGGGTAACACTGAAGCTTTCTTT